This T cell receptor beta chain was retrieved from a study of blood T cell repertoires in COVID-19. For the study at large: Material from acute and convalescent COVID-19 was sourced from the United States, Italy and Spain. PBMCs, B-cell-depleted T cells, or T cells provided the cDNA or gDNA that made up the material.

This CDR3 comprises 17 residues. V trimming: 8 bases; J trimming: 2 bases; junction bases outside the gene matches: 10. Study processing details: It was from reference gene primer amplification that nucleated cell counts were estimated. The method was immunoSEQ multiplex PCR; TCRdb's version includes in-frame clones alone and lacks a portion of them. That table furnishes V, J and clone size, whereas the DNA furnished D and trimming. The sample lists over 120,000 clones; roughly 73% were seen once. The clonotype comes from a woman in her forties or fifties with active or convalescent COVID-19. The specimen sequenced was peripheral blood. The chain has TRBV23-1 and TRBJ2-3, with 13 bases that match TRBD2. TRBV23-1 is placed among ORFs of uncertain function. The CDR3 loop reads CASGTRTSGGYTDTQYF. CDR3 DNA sequence: TGCGCCAGCGGTACCCGGACTAGCGGGGGATACACAGATACGCAGTATTTT.